A selection of T cell receptor beta chains follows, all from one sample in a study of cytomegalovirus exposure and HLA in healthy donors. Sequencing used immunoSEQ multiplex PCR; TCRdb keeps in-frame clones, though not all of them. The sample has 120,000 to 150,000 clones, roughly 75% seen once. Sequenced: PBMCs. The receptor set was obtained from a man aged 25-45 years in good health and CMV-seronegative. Each CDR3 is given with its conserved first and last residue. D genes are given only for firm matches. Clone size is stated in some rows and not others, as once, few, many or a class when expanded.

d_gene	abundance	j_gene	v_gene	CDR3nt	CDR3aa
TRBD1	few	TRBJ1-5	TRBV12-5	TGTGCTAGTGGTTTGGCTCTGGGACAGGGGAATCAGCCCCAGCATTTT	CASGLALGQGNQPQHF
TRBD1	-	TRBJ1-6	TRBV6-6	TGTGCCAGCAGGAATACAGGGGTCGATAATTCACCCCTCCACTTT	CASRNTGVDNSPLHF
TRBD1	-	TRBJ1-5	TRBV6-5	TGTGCCAGCAGGCGGGACAGGAGCAATCAGCCCCAGAATTTT	CASRRDRSNQPQNF
-	once	TRBJ1-3	TRBV30	TGTGCCTGGGCCAGATTCTCTGGAAACACCATATATTTT	CAWARFSGNTIYF
-	-	TRBJ1-4	TRBV19	TGTGCCAGCCGTGAGGGCGGGGAAGTAGCCGAAAAACTGTTTTTT	CASREGGEVAEKLFF
TRBD1	-	TRBJ1-3	TRBV5-1	TGCGCCAGCAGCTTGGCTTCCCTCGTGACAGGGTGGTCCGGAAACACCATATATTTT	CASSLASLVTGWSGNTIYF
-	-	TRBJ2-1	TRBV10-3	TGTGCCATCAGGGGGGACACGCGACTCAATGAGCAGTTCTTC	CAIRGDTRLNEQFF
TRBD1	-	TRBJ1-5	TRBV28	TGTGCCAGCAGGCACGCCCAGGGGGCTTGGAATCAGCCCCAGCATTTT	CASRHAQGAWNQPQHF
-	once	TRBJ2-7	TRBV7-8	TGTGCCAGCAGGCGGACAGATTCCTACGAGCAGTACTTC	CASRRTDSYEQYF
TRBD1	-	TRBJ1-5	TRBV30	TGTGCCTGGAGTGTACGGCTACAGGGGGACAATCAGCCCCAGCATTTT	CAWSVRLQGDNQPQHF
-	-	TRBJ2-5	TRBV11-2	TGTGCCAGCAGCTTAGATCGTTGGAGAGCGGCGGGCGAGACCCAGTACTTC	CASSLDRWRAAGETQYF
-	-	TRBJ1-6	TRBV30	TGTGCCTGGAGCTGGGGGGTCTCAGCCTTGGGTAATTCACCCCTCCACTTT	CAWSWGVSALGNSPLHF
TRBD2	-	TRBJ2-1	TRBV28	TGTGCCAGCAGAGCACCTAGCGGGAGGCCCTCCTACAATGAGCAGTTCTTC	CASRAPSGRPSYNEQFF
-	-	TRBJ2-3	TRBV28	TGTGCCAGCAGTCCCACCCCCAGGGAGGCTAGGGATACGCAGTATTTT	CASSPTPREARDTQYF
TRBD1	-	TRBJ1-5	TRBV6-5	TGTGCCAGCAGCGCGGACAGGGCATCGTCTCCCCAGCATTTT	CASSADRASSPQHF
-	-	TRBJ2-7	TRBV28	TGTGCCACTGGGACACTTTACGAGCAGTACTTC	CATGTLYEQYF
-	-	TRBJ1-1	TRBV9	TGTGCCAGCAGCTCCGGGGAGGCAGGGACTGAAGCTTTCTTT	CASSSGEAGTEAFF
-	many	TRBJ1-1	TRBV18	TGTGCCAGCTCACCCGGGTTAGACAGGAACACTGAAGCTTTCTTT	CASSPGLDRNTEAFF
TRBD2	few	TRBJ2-7	TRBV29-1	TGCAGCGTTGAGGTAGCGGGAGGGCTCTACGAGCAGTACTTC	CSVEVAGGLYEQYF